This passage covers 21 T cell receptor beta chains from one sample sequenced in a study of cytomegalovirus exposure and HLA in healthy donors. Assay used: immunoSEQ multiplex PCR; TCRdb lists only in-frame clones, some missing. The sample shows 80,000 to 95,000 clones, around 96% of them seen only once. What was sequenced was PBMCs. The source of these receptors is a young woman in good health and CMV-seronegative.

The V gene is TRBV18, the J gene TRBJ2-2; no clear D gene. The CDR3 sequence is 12 residues long. Germline CDR1 KGHSH, CDR2 LQKENI. Trimming took 0 bases from V and 8 from J, leaving 4 bases between them. The CDR3 loop reads CASSPPVGELFF. The CDR3 DNA follows: TGTGCCAGCTCACCACCTGTAGGGGAGCTGTTTTTT.

This rearrangement joins TRBV27 to TRBJ1-1, with TRBD1 matching 9 bases. Germline trimming cut 5 bases from V and 4 bases from J; bases unmatched to any gene: 5. Germline V lookup: CDR1 MNHEY, CDR2 SMNVEV (reference sequence). This CDR3 region has 14 residues. The CDR3 here is CASSPDRGITEAFF. The CDR3 DNA sequence: TGTGCCAGCAGTCCGGACAGGGGTATCACTGAAGCTTTCTTT.

The genes are TRBV19 and TRBJ2-5; the D gene is possibly TRBD2 (5 bases). CDR3 length equals 13 residues. Germline CDR1 reads LNHDA; CDR2 reads SQIVND (reference sequence). Trimming pared 5 bases from V and 4 bases from J, leaving 11 bases between. The CDR3 DNA is TGTGCCAGTAGTCCCGGAGGATTAGAGACCCAGTACTTC. Its protein is CASSPGGLETQYF.

V is TRBV28 and J is TRBJ2-1; D is perhaps TRBD1 (6 bases). V was trimmed by 2 bases and J by 15 bases, leaving 14 bases between them. This CDR3 spans 12 amino acids. Germline V gene sequence: CDR1 MDHEN, CDR2 SYDVKM. CDR3 sequence: CASSLLRVGGFF. The CDR3 DNA reads as TGTGCCAGCAGTTTACTCAGGGTAGGGGGGTTCTTC.

The chain has TRBV28 and TRBJ1-2, with 7 bases aligning to TRBD1. The CDR3 contains 14 residues. V was clipped by 7 bases and J by 7 bases; unmatched bases: 12. Germline CDR1 is MDHEN and CDR2 is SYDVKM. The DNA of the CDR3 is TGTGCCAGCACACCGGGACAGCTGTTCGGTGGCTACACCTTC. Translated, it gives CASTPGQLFGGYTF.

The V and J genes are TRBV10-1 and TRBJ2-1; D not certain. This CDR3 is 18 amino acids long. Germline CDR1 and CDR2: WNHNN and SYGVQD (reference sequence). V was shortened by 3 bases and J by 0 bases, with 18 bases between the two germline ends. The CDR3 DNA sequence: TGCGCCAGCAGTGAAGGCCAGACAAGCACCTCCTCCTACAATGAGCAGTTCTTC. Encoded protein: CASSEGQTSTSSYNEQFF.

CDR3 loop: CASSFSPTTGELFF. The CDR3 nucleotides are TGTGCCAGCAGCTTTTCACCGACAACCGGGGAGCTGTTTTTT. The gene calls are TRBV5-6 and TRBJ2-2; D unclear. Germline CDR1 reads SGHDT; CDR2 reads YYEEEE. This CDR3 has 14 amino acids. V shed 2 bases and J shed 5 bases, with 10 bases lying between them. The variable domain in full, with the rest retrieved from reference TRBV5-6 and TRBJ2-2, is DAGVTQSPTHLIKTRGQQVTLRCSPKSGHDTVSWYQQALGQGPQFIFQYYEEEERQRGNFPDRFSGHQFPNYSSELNVNALLLGDSALYLCASSFSPTTGELFFGEGSRLTVL.

The chain couples TRBV27 to TRBJ1-1; D gene ambiguous. This CDR3 comprises 13 residues. Trimming removed 5 bases from V and 6 bases from J, with 13 bases in between. CDR1 and CDR2 from the germline V gene are MNHEY and SMNVEV (reference sequence). Written as DNA, the CDR3 is TGTGCCAGCAGTCGCTCAGTGGTCGCTGAAGCTTTCTTT. As protein: CASSRSVVAEAFF.

This chain uses TRBV27 with TRBJ1-1; D is unclear. The CDR3 consists of 13 residues. Germline CDR1 MNHEY, CDR2 SMNVEV (reference sequence). The V and J ends lost 2 bases and 6 bases respectively, with 10 bases between them. The CDR3 DNA reads as TGTGCCAGCAGTTTAGGGCCGTGGGCTGAAGCTTTCTTT. Translating it yields CASSLGPWAEAFF.

The V gene is TRBV10-2, the J gene TRBJ2-7, with TRBD2 matching over 14 bases. V was pared by 8 bases and J by 4 bases, with 1 base of the junction left unmatched. The CDR3 is 13 amino acids. CDR1 and CDR2 from the germline V gene are WSHSY and SAAADI. CDR3 loop: CASGTSGSYEQYF. The CDR3 nucleotides read TGCGCCAGCGGGACTAGCGGGAGTTACGAGCAGTACTTC.

V usage is TRBV19 and J usage is TRBJ2-2; unclear D gene. V shed 7 bases and J shed 5 bases, with 20 bases lying between them. Germline V CDR1 and CDR2: LNHDA, SQIVND (reference sequence). The CDR3 length is 16 residues. CDR3 DNA sequence: TGTGCCAGTACCCCGACTCCTTGGATGAGGACCGGGGAGCTGTTTTTT. Protein sequence: CASTPTPWMRTGELFF.

V and J are TRBV7-9 and TRBJ1-5; D perhaps matches TRBD1 (6 bases). V was pared by 1 base and J by 4 bases, with 11 bases between. CDR1 is SEHNR and CDR2 is FQNEAQ in the germline V gene (reference sequence). The CDR3 is 15 amino acids. The CDR3 region has the DNA TGTGCCAGCAGCTTAGGTTCAGGGGTAAATCAGCCCCAGCATTTT. This sequence encodes CASSLGSGVNQPQHF.

This clone was counted only a few times. The gene calls are TRBV18 and TRBJ2-7; tentative D call: TRBD1 (5 bases). The CDR3 has 13 residues. Germline CDR1 KGHSH, CDR2 LQKENI. Trimming took off 3 bases at V and 7 bases at J, with 13 bases between the two ends. Here the CDR3 reads CASSPDSLWEQYF. The CDR3, as DNA: TGTGCCAGCTCACCCGACAGCTTGTGGGAGCAGTACTTC.

The V and J genes are TRBV29-1 and TRBJ1-2; 7 bases fit TRBD1. V was pared by 3 bases and J by 8 bases, with 12 bases of the junction left unmatched. Germline V CDR1 and CDR2: SQVTM, ANQGSEA. The CDR3 loop spans 14 amino acids. The CDR3 nucleotides are TGCAGCGTTGACCCGACAGGGTTCGCCTTGGGCTACACCTTC. Protein: CSVDPTGFALGYTF. The complete variable domain, with remaining parts taken from reference TRBV29-1 and TRBJ1-2, reads SAVISQKPSRDICQRGTSLTIQCQVDSQVTMMFWYRQQPGQSLTLIATANQGSEATYESGFVIDKFPISRPNLTFSTLTVSNMSPEDSSIYLCSVDPTGFALGYTFGSGTRLTVV.

The chain links TRBV2 to TRBJ2-5, with D uncertain. Trimming left V 2 bases short and J 2 bases short, with 15 bases between. Germline CDR1 SNHLY, CDR2 FYNNEI. CDR3 size: 16 residues. CDR3 region: CASSETYARYQETQYF. CDR3 nucleotides: TGTGCCAGCAGTGAAACATATGCTAGGTATCAAGAGACCCAGTACTTC.

V and J are TRBV28 and TRBJ2-1; 7 bases map to TRBD2. The CDR3 is 17 amino acids. V dropped 7 bases and J dropped 8; count of bases not matched to a gene: 20. Germline V CDR1 and CDR2: MDHEN, SYDVKM. The CDR3 is CASTPRRGTSGMDEQFF. CDR3 sequence (DNA): TGTGCCAGCACTCCCCGGCGGGGGACCAGCGGAATGGATGAGCAGTTCTTC. Full variable domain (rest looked up from reference TRBV28 and TRBJ2-1): DVKVTQSSRYLVKRTGEKVFLECVQDMDHENMFWYRQDPGLGLRLIYFSYDVKMKEKGDIPEGYSVSREKKERFSLILESASTNQTSMYLCASTPRRGTSGMDEQFFGPGTRLTVL.

This chain joins TRBV11-2 and TRBJ2-6, with TRBD1 as a possible D gene (6 bases). CDR1 SGHAT and CDR2 FQNNGV come from the germline V gene. CDR3 length equals 16 residues. Trimming took off 3 bases at V and 4 bases at J, with 13 bases between the two ends. DNA for the CDR3: TGTGCCAGCAGCTTCTCCAGGGGTGACGGGGCCAACGTCCTGACTTTC. It translates to CASSFSRGDGANVLTF.

This rearrangement joins TRBV6-5 to TRBJ2-1; 10 nucleotides agree with TRBD2. Germline lookup yields CDR1 MNHEY and CDR2 SVGAGI. The CDR3 runs 15 residues. The V and J ends lost 7 bases and 4 bases, in that order; junction bases with no gene match: 7. The chain's CDR3 is CASTSSGSLYNEQFF. CDR3 DNA sequence: TGTGCCAGCACCTCTAGCGGGAGTTTGTACAATGAGCAGTTCTTC.

This clone has a single count. The chain uses TRBV6-5 and TRBJ1-2; D not certain. Trimming cost V 0 bases and J 4 bases, with 12 bases left between them. Germline V gives CDR1 MNHEY, CDR2 SVGAGI. The CDR3 extends over 15 amino acids. Written as DNA, the CDR3 is TGTGCCAGCAGTTACTCGATTAAAACAGTCTATGGCTACACCTTC. Protein sequence: CASSYSIKTVYGYTF.

The sample holds one count of this clone. The rearrangement joins TRBV5-1 to TRBJ2-7; the match to TRBD1 covers 8 bases. Trimming at V came to 3 bases and at J to 0 bases, leaving 8 bases not matched to a gene. This CDR3 is 16 amino acids long. CDR1 SGHRS and CDR2 YFSETQ come from the germline V gene. The chain's CDR3 is CASSSYGQGTSYEQYF. The CDR3 nucleotides read TGCGCCAGCAGCTCTTATGGACAGGGAACCTCCTACGAGCAGTACTTC.

The sample holds one count of this clone. This CDR3 is CSVSRAYEQYF. CDR3 nucleotide sequence: TGCAGTGTCTCCAGGGCCTACGAGCAGTACTTC. V and J are TRBV20-1 and TRBJ2-7, with a weak D call TRBD1 (5 bases). There are 11 residues in the CDR3. V lost 7 bases to trimming and J lost 2 bases, with 9 bases between them. CDR1 DFQATT and CDR2 SNEGSKA come from the germline V gene (reference sequence).